Following are 13 T cell receptor beta chains from one sample sequenced in a study of T cells in localized non-small cell lung cancer. This table comes from immunoSEQ multiplex PCR, and its TCRdb copy is limited to in-frame clones, with some not included. The profile shows 23,000 or so clones, approximately 91% of them singletons. This sample comprised peripheral blood mononuclear cells, obtained before any cancer treatment. Receptor source: a male donor at least 60 years old with stage II lung adenocarcinoma.

The chain employs TRBV7-5 and TRBJ1-2; the D call of TRBD1 is as the table states it, not checked on the DNA. TRBV7-5 is shown as a pseudogene. The CDR3 is 15 amino acids. Here the CDR3 DNA reads TGTGCCAGCAGCTTAGGGGAGGACAGGGACTATGGCTACACCTTC. As protein: CASSLGEDRDYGYTF.

About this clone: This CDR3 is also generated by other DNA sequences in the sample. The J gene is TRBJ2-1, the V gene TRBV27, with D possibly matching TRBD2 (6 bases). Deletions cut 5 bases from V and 7 bases from J, with 21 bases between. The V gene's germline CDR1 is MNHEY and CDR2 SMNVEV (reference sequence). The CDR3 length is 16 residues. The CDR3 protein is CASSPLLAGLLNEQFF. The CDR3 bases are TGTGCCAGCAGTCCCCTACTAGCAGGGCTACTTAATGAGCAGTTCTTC.

This chain joins TRBV5-1 and TRBJ2-3, with a tentative D call TRBD1 (6 bases). CDR1 SGHRS and CDR2 YFSETQ come from the germline V gene. Trimming shortened V by 0 bases and J by 5 bases, and 16 bases separated the two germline ends. CDR3 length equals 16 residues. The DNA of the CDR3 is TGCGCCAGCAGCTTGGAGGGCGCAGGGGCCGTAGATACGCAGTATTTT. Protein product: CASSLEGAGAVDTQYF. Based on the CDR3 plus reference TRBV5-1 and TRBJ2-3, the full variable domain is KAGVTQTPRYLIKTRGQQVTLSCSPISGHRSVSWYQQTPGQGLQFLFEYFSETQRNKGNFPGRFSGRQFSNSRSEMNVSTLELGDSALYLCASSLEGAGAVDTQYFGPGTRLTVL.

This clone appeared once. The V and J genes are TRBV6-1 and TRBJ2-2, with D possibly called TRBD1 or TRBD2 (5 bases each). The CDR3 has 14 residues. Germline V gene data show CDR1 as MNHNS and CDR2 as SASEGT. The germline V and J ends were trimmed by 10 bases and 4 bases, with 16 bases remaining between them. CDR3 nucleotides: TGTGCCATCGAAGGACCGGGGCTCACCGGGGAGCTGTTTTTT. Encoded protein: CAIEGPGLTGELFF.

This chain connects TRBV5-4 to TRBJ2-2; TRBD2 matches 14 bases. Trimming at V came to 4 bases and at J to 5 bases, leaving 7 bases not matched to a gene. Germline V CDR1 and CDR2: SGHNT, YYREEE (reference sequence). CDR3 length: 17 residues. Here the CDR3 reads CASSPTSGRAITGELFF. As DNA, the CDR3 is TGTGCCAGCAGCCCGACTAGCGGGAGGGCCATAACCGGGGAGCTGTTTTTT.

The chain employs TRBV6-5 and TRBJ2-5; TRBD1 aligns across 7 bases. The length of the CDR3 is 15 residues. With V trimmed by 5 bases and J by 0 bases, 6 bases remained unmatched. Germline values: CDR1 MNHEY, CDR2 SVGAGI. The CDR3 nucleotides read TGTGCCAGCAGTGCGGACAGGAGGTACCAAGAGACCCAGTACTTC. Encoded protein: CASSADRRYQETQYF.

The CDR3 DNA reads TGCGCCAGCTCTCTAACCTCCGCGAGGCAAGAGACCCAGTACTTC. Amino acid sequence: CASSLTSARQETQYF. The J gene is TRBJ2-5, the V gene TRBV5-1; D not resolved. CDR1 is SGHRS and CDR2 is YFSETQ in the germline V gene. Trimming took 7 bases from V and 2 from J, leaving 18 bases between them. There are 15 residues in the CDR3.

The chain is built from TRBV11-3 and TRBJ1-5; 8 bases match TRBD1. Germline V CDR1 and CDR2: SGHNT, YENEEA. The trim removed 5 bases at V and 3 bases at J, leaving 6 bases unmatched. This CDR3 is built from 15 residues. CDR3 protein: CASSERTGINQPQHF. The CDR3 nucleotides are TGTGCCAGCAGCGAGCGGACAGGGATCAATCAGCCCCAGCATTTT. The complete variable domain, with remaining parts taken from reference TRBV11-3 and TRBJ1-5, reads EAGVVQSPRYKIIEKKQPVAFWCNPISGHNTLYWYLQNLGQGPELLIRYENEEAVDDSQLPKDRFSAERLKGVDSTLKIQPAELGDSAVYLCASSERTGINQPQHFGDGTRLSIL.

The CDR3: CASRGWAGYSYEQYF. The CDR3, as DNA: TGTGCCAGCAGGGGGTGGGCAGGGTATTCCTACGAGCAGTACTTC. The chain joins TRBV27 to TRBJ2-7, with D possibly matching TRBD1 (5 bases). The CDR3 is 15 amino acids. CDR1 is MNHEY and CDR2 is SMNVEV in the germline V gene (reference sequence). The ends were cut back, 6 bases at V and 1 base at J, with 16 bases in the middle.

The gene calls are TRBV6-1 and TRBJ2-3, with D tentatively TRBD2 (6 bases). V lost 7 bases and J 5 bases, leaving 16 bases between the germline ends. Per the germline V gene, CDR1 is MNHNS and CDR2 is SASEGT. The CDR3 has 14 amino acids. The DNA for the CDR3 is TGTGCCAGCAAGGTGGGACTTGCATTAGATACGCAGTATTTT. Its protein product is CASKVGLALDTQYF.

The V and J genes are TRBV19 and TRBJ2-1; the D gene could be TRBD1 or TRBD2 (5 bases each). This CDR3 spans 13 amino acids. The germline V and J ends were trimmed by 3 bases and 8 bases, with 11 bases remaining between them. Per the germline V gene, CDR1 is LNHDA and CDR2 is SQIVND (reference sequence). The CDR3 is CASSIRLGDEQFF. CDR3 sequence (DNA): TGTGCCAGTAGTATCCGGCTGGGGGATGAGCAGTTCTTC. Full variable domain (remainder filled in from reference TRBV19 and TRBJ2-1): DGGITQSPKYLFRKEGQNVTLSCEQNLNHDAMYWYRQDPGQGLRLIYYSQIVNDFQKGDIAEGYSVSREKKESFPLTVTSAQKNPTAFYLCASSIRLGDEQFFGPGTRLTVL.

The rearrangement links TRBV4-2 to TRBJ1-5; no reliable D call. Germline values: CDR1 LGHNA, CDR2 YNFKEQ. The CDR3 loop spans 12 amino acids. V lost 0 bases, J lost 10 bases, and 7 bases lay in between. DNA of the CDR3: TGTGCCAGCAGCCAAGAGAAGGGTCCCCAGCATTTT. Protein: CASSQEKGPQHF.

The chain links TRBV28 to TRBJ1-1; D is uncertain. Deletions cut 2 bases from V and 1 base from J, with 2 bases between. CDR1 is MDHEN and CDR2 is SYDVKM in the germline V gene. The CDR3 loop spans 12 amino acids. CDR3 protein: CASSLTNTEAFF. CDR3 bases: TGTGCCAGCAGTTTAACGAACACTGAAGCTTTCTTT.